A selection of T cell receptor beta chains follows, all from one sample in a study of vaccination effects on CD4 cells after COVID-19. Their antigens are not known. Measured with immunoSEQ multiplex PCR; TCRdb has only the in-frame clones, and not every one. Of tens of thousands of clones detected, under 75% appear once; the ten largest clones hold under 4.5%. This sample comprised CD4+ T cells from PBMCs cultured with HCoV-OC43 spike peptides, obtained before COVID-19 vaccination. These receptors all stem from a human donor who received a COVID-19 vaccine. Each CDR3 is given with its conserved first and last residue. The order of the fields is clone size, V gene, J gene, D gene, CDR3 DNA, CDR3 protein. A D gene is named only where the DNA matches it firmly. Clone size, where shown, is once, few, many, or a class for clones that have expanded.

NA	TRBV7-2	TRBJ1-1	NA	TGTGCCAGCAGCTTATCAGTGAACACTGAAGCTTTCTTT	CASSLSVNTEAFF
once	TRBV6-5	TRBJ1-1	NA	TGTGCCAGCAGTTCCCTGGGACATCCGAACACTGAAGCTTTCTTT	CASSSLGHPNTEAFF
few	TRBV4-1	TRBJ1-1	NA	TGCGCCAGCAGCCAAATTTCGGGAGGGCCGAACACTGAAGCTTTCTTT	CASSQISGGPNTEAFF
NA	TRBV12-5	TRBJ2-2	TRBD2	TGTGCTAGTGGGAGACTAGCGGGGTATACCGGGGAGCTGTTTTTT	CASGRLAGYTGELFF
few	TRBV5-4	TRBJ1-1	NA	TGTGCCAGCAGCTTGGGATCGGGGATGCCGAACACTGAAGCTTTCTTT	CASSLGSGMPNTEAFF
NA	TRBV2	TRBJ1-1	TRBD1	TGTGCCAGCAGTCTCGACAGGGATACTGAAGCTTTCTTT	CASSLDRDTEAFF
NA	TRBV3-1/TRBV3-2	TRBJ1-2	NA	TGTGCCAGCAGCTATGGGACACCGGACCCACTTTTC	CASSYGTPDPLF
few	TRBV19	TRBJ2-1	NA	TGTGCCAGTAGTAGGGGGGCCTCCTACAATGAGCAGTTCTTC	CASSRGASYNEQFF
NA	TRBV25-1	TRBJ1-4	NA	TGTGCCAGCCGGCACGCGTCTGATGAAAAACTGTTTTTT	CASRHASDEKLFF
few	TRBV7-2	TRBJ1-1	NA	TGTGCCAGCAGGCCAGACCCGTTGAACACTGAAGCTTTCTTT	CASRPDPLNTEAFF
NA	TRBV7-8	TRBJ2-2	TRBD2	TGTGCCAGCAGCTTAGCGAAGCGGGGGGGGAACACCGGGGAGCTGTTTTTT	CASSLAKRGGNTGELFF
NA	TRBV19	TRBJ2-3	TRBD1	TGTGCCAGTAGTATAAACAGGGGTGGGACAGATACGCAGTATTTT	CASSINRGGTDTQYF
NA	TRBV6-5	TRBJ1-2	NA	TGTGCCAGCAGTCCCGGGACGGATTATGGCTACACCTTC	CASSPGTDYGYTF
NA	TRBV6-5	TRBJ1-2	NA	TGTGCCAGCAGACGACAGGCTAACTATGGCTACACCTTC	CASRRQANYGYTF
few	TRBV10-3	TRBJ1-4	TRBD1	TGTGCCATCAGTACCCCGGACAGGCCGGGAGAAAAACTGTTTTTT	CAISTPDRPGEKLFF
NA	TRBV5-4	TRBJ2-1	NA	TGTGCCAGCAGCTTGGCCGTGGCCTCCTACAATGAGCAGTTCTTC	CASSLAVASYNEQFF
NA	TRBV27	TRBJ2-3	TRBD2	TGTGCCAGCAGCCGGGGGGTGGGAGCGGGGGTCACAGATACGCAGTATTTT	CASSRGVGAGVTDTQYF
NA	TRBV24-1	TRBJ2-2	NA	TGTGCCACCAGTGGTGCCCCGCCAACGTCGAAAACCGGGGAGCTGTTTTTT	CATSGAPPTSKTGELFF
NA	TRBV7-9	TRBJ1-4	NA	TGTGCCAGCAGCTCCCGCGCAGATGAAAAACTGTTTTTT	CASSSRADEKLFF
NA	TRBV19	TRBJ1-4	NA	TGTGCCAGTAGCCTGGGGCTGGAAGAAAAACTGTTTTTT	CASSLGLEEKLFF
NA	TRBV3-1/TRBV3-2	TRBJ1-3	NA	TGTGCCAGCAGCCAAGATCAGGGAAACACCATATATTTT	CASSQDQGNTIYF
NA	TRBV4-1	TRBJ2-5	NA	TGCGCCAGCAGCCAAGCGGAGAATTTAGAGACCCAGTACTTC	CASSQAENLETQYF
once	TRBV4-1	TRBJ1-4	NA	TGCGCCAGCAGCCAAGACCCCCAGGCGGGGGGTGAAAAACTGTTTTTT	CASSQDPQAGGEKLFF